This T cell receptor (beta chain) comes out of a study of beta chain features in type 1 diabetes. Of the isolated RNA, all was reverse transcribed, and so the sequenced material was expressed TCRB transcripts. The table came from immunoSEQ multiplex PCR; TCRdb's copy has only in-frame clones and leaves some out. The sample gives fewer than 400,000 clones, around 9.7% of which show up once; roughly 1% is in the top ten. Looked up from germline, CDR1 is SGHRS and CDR2 is YFSETQ. The length of the CDR3 is 13 residues. V gave up 7 bases and J gave up 6 bases; unmatched junction bases: 4. This clone was picked up a small number of times. Antigen: not known. Study-level results: A moderate, significant TCRB CDR3 shortening appeared in type 1 diabetes across four CD4+ subsets. Patients and controls would share equally any PCR tilt toward shorter templates.

The TCR originated in a man between 25 and 39 years old with type 1 diabetes. Input material: central memory CD4+ T cells from blood. The rearrangement uses TRBV5-1 and TRBJ2-1; 10 bases fit TRBD1. The chain's CDR3 is CASGRTGGNEQFF. CDR3 coding DNA: TGCGCCAGCGGAAGGACAGGGGGCAATGAGCAGTTCTTC.